The T cell receptor (beta chain) described here comes from a study of blood T cell repertoires in COVID-19. This clone was found once. The assay was immunoSEQ multiplex PCR, and TCRdb's table has in-frame clones only and misses some. The sample has 75,000 to 100,000 clones, around 90% seen once; the top ten hold around 4.5%. Material for sequencing was peripheral blood. The TCR originated in a man in his 70s with acute or convalescent COVID-19.

As DNA, the CDR3 is TGTGCCAGCAGCCCCCGCGCAGGGTCCCTTACGAACACTGAAGCTTTCTTT. It translates to CASSPRAGSLTNTEAFF. The rearrangement uses TRBV9 and TRBJ1-1; possibly TRBD1 for D (5 bases). Trimming pared 4 bases from V and 1 base from J, leaving 20 bases between. The germline CDR1 and CDR2 sequences are SGDLS and YYNGEE. This CDR3 has 17 amino acids.